This TCR beta chain was identified in a study of PD-L1 blockade in urothelial cancer. Looking at the study overall: Median T cell yield per blood sample was around 130,000 cells.

Time point given: peripheral blood 6 weeks after treatment start. Using immunoSEQ multiplex PCR, the repertoire was profiled, and TCRdb retains in-frame clones only, with some absent. The data hold nearly 50,000 clones, with 65% to 85% observed a single time. About this clone: The antigen is unknown.

Overall study results and limits: Enhanced expansion of tumor-associated blood clones at 3 weeks characterized durable-benefit patients.

Specimen: PBMCs, collected around atezolizumab (anti-PD-L1) treatment. The sequence came from a man aged 65 to 85 with urothelial cancer.

The CDR3 spells CASSPPSGRANGELFF. The CDR3 DNA follows: TGCGCCAGCAGCCCCCCCAGCGGGAGGGCCAACGGGGAGCTGTTTTTT. The chain recombines TRBV4-1 with TRBJ2-2, with 10 bases that match TRBD2. Germline assignment: CDR1 MGHRA and CDR2 YSYEKL. CDR3 length equals 16 residues. The V segment lost 4 bases and the J segment 7 bases; nucleotides outside the gene matches: 9.